The clone carrying this T cell receptor beta chain was observed once. This entry belongs to a study of control samples from healthy donors and cancer patients. TCRdb's table, derived via immunoSEQ multiplex PCR, lists solely in-frame clones and lacks some. The table records about 45,000 clones, more than 85% of them present only once. The clonotype was recovered from a woman aged 40 to 50 with head and neck cancer. The sequenced sample consisted of PBMCs.

CDR3 in amino acids: CASSPGIDQPQHF. The CDR3 coding sequence is TGTGCCAGCAGTCCAGGGATTGATCAGCCCCAGCATTTT. The chain joins TRBV12-3 or TRBV12-4 to TRBJ1-5; D may be TRBD1 (5 bases). Trimming removed 5 bases from V and 5 bases from J, with 10 bases in between. This CDR3 region has 13 residues.